The 20 T cell receptor beta chains reported below all come from one sample, sequenced in a study of cytomegalovirus exposure and HLA in healthy donors. Primers: 60 Vbeta forward and 13 Jbeta reverse. Using immunoSEQ multiplex PCR, the repertoire was profiled, and TCRdb retains in-frame clones only, with some absent. The sample has around 70,000 clones, around 84% seen once. Sequenced input: PBMCs. These receptors were collected from a woman in her 40s in good health and CMV-seropositive.

Turning to this clone: Other DNA sequences in this specimen translate into the identical CDR3. CDR3 region: CASSRDRNTEAFF. The CDR3, as DNA: TGTGCCAGCAGCCGCGACAGGAACACTGAAGCTTTCTTT. The chain is built from TRBV2 and TRBJ1-1; D perhaps matches TRBD1 (5 bases). The V end was cut by 6 bases, the J end by 1 base, with 9 bases between. Germline loops: CDR1 SNHLY, CDR2 FYNNEI. There are 13 residues in the CDR3.

This clone occurred a few times. The rearrangement joins TRBV6-5 to TRBJ1-5; weak D call: TRBD1 (6 bases). The ends were cut back, 6 bases at V and 1 base at J, with 13 bases in the middle. This CDR3 comprises 15 residues. Germline CDR1 reads MNHEY; CDR2 reads SVGAGI. In nucleotides, the CDR3 is TGTGCCAGCAGAAAAAACAGGGAGAGCAATCAGCCCCAGCATTTT. Residues: CASRKNRESNQPQHF.

This chain connects TRBV5-6 to TRBJ2-7, with 10 bases aligning to TRBD2. The CDR3 totals 17 residues. Germline V gene lookup returns CDR1 SGHDT and CDR2 YYEEEE. V gave up 2 bases and J gave up 2 bases; unmatched junction bases: 10. The CDR3 loop reads CASSLRLAGVLAYEQYF. The CDR3 DNA reads as TGTGCCAGCAGCTTACGGCTAGCGGGGGTGCTGGCCTACGAGCAGTACTTC.

CDR3 in DNA: TGCGCCAGCACCCCGGGAAGTCTAGCTAACTATGGCTACACCTTC. It translates to CASTPGSLANYGYTF. This sequence joins TRBV5-1 and TRBJ1-2; D remains ambiguous. CDR1 SGHRS and CDR2 YFSETQ come from the germline V gene. This CDR3 spans 15 amino acids. The germline V and J ends were trimmed by 6 bases and 0 bases, with 15 bases remaining between them.

This clone was counted between two and nine times. The V and J genes are TRBV5-4 and TRBJ2-3, with D perhaps TRBD1 (6 bases). Germline CDR1 SGHNT, CDR2 YYREEE (reference sequence). Trimming removed 1 base from V and 0 bases from J, with 6 bases in between. This CDR3 region has 14 residues. This CDR3 is CASSLQGSTDTQYF. The CDR3 DNA sequence: TGTGCCAGCAGCTTGCAGGGGAGCACAGATACGCAGTATTTT.

As concerns this clone: Other DNA sequences in this sample translate to the same CDR3. The CDR3 protein is CSVEEPRYEQYF. The CDR3 nucleotides are TGCAGCGTTGAAGAGCCCAGGTACGAGCAGTACTTC. This rearrangement joins TRBV29-1 to TRBJ2-7; no definite D call. The V and J ends lost 0 bases and 4 bases respectively, with 7 bases between them. CDR3 length equals 12 residues. Germline CDR1 reads SQVTM; CDR2 reads ANQGSEA.

The rearrangement uses TRBV9 and TRBJ2-3; D perhaps matches TRBD1 (8 bases). Germline CDR1 SGDLS, CDR2 YYNGEE. This CDR3 is 16 amino acids long. Trimming removed 4 bases from V and 0 bases from J, with 15 bases in between. This CDR3 reads CASSPTGGASTDTQYF. The CDR3 DNA reads TGTGCCAGCAGCCCCACAGGGGGGGCTAGCACAGATACGCAGTATTTT.

The chain links TRBV14 to TRBJ1-1; D is uncertain. Between the trimmed V and J ends, which lost 3 bases and 0 bases, there was a span of 5 bases. Per germline, CDR1 SGHDN and CDR2 FVKESK. The CDR3 spans 13 residues. This CDR3 reads CASSQELNTEAFF. The CDR3 nucleotides are TGTGCCAGCAGCCAGGAGTTGAACACTGAAGCTTTCTTT.

Notes on this clone: Other DNA sequences in this specimen translate into the identical CDR3. This chain connects TRBV18 to TRBJ1-6; 8 nucleotides line up with TRBD1. This CDR3 is 18 amino acids long. V gave up 3 bases and J gave up 0 bases; unmatched junction bases: 7. Germline CDR1 reads KGHSH; CDR2 reads LQKENI. The CDR3 bases are TGTGCCAGCTCACCGCGTACAGGGGGGAGCTCCTATAATTCACCCCTCCACTTT. Its translation: CASSPRTGGSSYNSPLHF. The whole variable domain, remainder taken from reference TRBV18 and TRBJ1-6, is NAGVMQNPRHLVRRRGQEARLRCSPMKGHSHVYWYRQLPEEGLKFMVYLQKENIIDESGMPKERFSAEFPKEGPSILRIQQVVRGDSAAYFCASSPRTGGSSYNSPLHFGNGTRLTVT.

The CDR3 bases are TGCGCCAGCAGCCAAGATCCCCAGGTGCTCTATGGCTACACCTTC. This translates into CASSQDPQVLYGYTF. The chain couples TRBV4-1 to TRBJ1-2; D is unresolved. Germline loops: CDR1 MGHRA, CDR2 YSYEKL. Trimming took off 0 bases at V and 4 bases at J, with 12 bases between the two ends. The CDR3 runs to 15 residues.

As to this clone: No conserved phenylalanine or tryptophan ends this CDR3, so it is likely a read error. This chain joins TRBV5-6 and TRBJ1-2, with D tentatively TRBD1 (6 bases). V was shortened by 4 bases and J by 5 bases, with 15 bases between the two germline ends. Per the germline V gene, CDR1 is SGHDT and CDR2 is YYEEEE. The CDR3 has 14 residues. The CDR3 loop is CASSPQGYRYGYTS. The CDR3 nucleotides read TGTGCCAGCAGCCCCCAGGGGTATCGGTATGGCTACACCTCC.

To note about this clone: Other nucleotide sequences in the sample specify the same CDR3. V usage is TRBV7-9 and J usage is TRBJ1-1; TRBD1 is a possible D gene (5 bases). Germline lookup yields CDR1 SEHNR and CDR2 FQNEAQ (reference sequence). Trimming took 6 bases from V and 1 from J, leaving 12 bases between them. This CDR3 spans 14 amino acids. This CDR3 reads CASRGLGGNTEAFF. DNA for the CDR3: TGTGCCAGCAGGGGACTGGGGGGGAACACTGAAGCTTTCTTT.

The CDR3 reads CASSLGTLRLMNTEAFF. The CDR3 nucleotides are TGCGCCAGCAGCTTAGGGACACTGAGACTTATGAACACTGAAGCTTTCTTT. V gene TRBV5-1 combines with J gene TRBJ1-1; a weak D match, TRBD1 (6 bases). Germline CDR1 reads SGHRS; CDR2 reads YFSETQ. Trimming took off 2 bases at V and 0 bases at J, with 17 bases between the two ends. The CDR3 totals 17 residues.

In this sample, this clone turned up once. The chain is built from TRBV4-1 and TRBJ1-1; 7 bases match TRBD1. The V gene's germline CDR1 is MGHRA and CDR2 YSYEKL. The length of the CDR3 is 15 residues. J lost 4 bases, V lost 0 bases, and 5 bases had no gene match. The CDR3 coding sequence is TGCGCCAGCAGCCAAGAAGGGACAGACGGCACTGAAGCTTTCTTT. It encodes CASSQEGTDGTEAFF.

The chain recombines TRBV9 with TRBJ2-3, with D tentatively TRBD2 (7 bases). Trimming cost V 4 bases and J 2 bases, with 14 bases left between them. There are 15 residues in the CDR3. CDR1 is SGDLS and CDR2 is YYNGEE in the germline V gene. The CDR3 protein is CASSQRGAFTDTQYF. CDR3 coding DNA: TGTGCCAGCAGCCAACGGGGGGCGTTCACAGATACGCAGTATTTT. The full variable domain, with the rest looked up from reference TRBV9 and TRBJ2-3, is DSGVTQTPKHLITATGQRVTLRCSPRSGDLSVYWYQQSLDQGLQFLIQYYNGEERAKGNILERFSAQQFPDLHSELNLSSLELGDSALYFCASSQRGAFTDTQYFGPGTRLTVL.

J is TRBJ2-2 and V is TRBV18, with D perhaps TRBD1 (5 bases). There are 14 residues in the CDR3. Germline CDR1 reads KGHSH; CDR2 reads LQKENI. Trimming removed 3 bases at V and 5 bases at J, with 10 bases between. The CDR3 sequence: CASSPLDSTGELFF. The CDR3 DNA is TGTGCCAGCTCACCTCTCGACAGTACCGGGGAGCTGTTTTTT. Drawing the rest from reference TRBV18 and TRBJ2-2, the complete variable domain is NAGVMQNPRHLVRRRGQEARLRCSPMKGHSHVYWYRQLPEEGLKFMVYLQKENIIDESGMPKERFSAEFPKEGPSILRIQQVVRGDSAAYFCASSPLDSTGELFFGEGSRLTVL.

The gene calls are TRBV7-9 and TRBJ2-5; 10 nucleotides line up with TRBD2. Germline V gives CDR1 SEHNR, CDR2 FQNEAQ (reference sequence). V was clipped by 6 bases and J by 2 bases; unmatched bases: 3. The CDR3 is made up of 14 amino acids. The CDR3 spells CASRGTSEQETQYF. The CDR3 DNA is TGTGCCAGCAGAGGGACTAGCGAGCAAGAGACCCAGTACTTC.

This clone was found a few times. The chain uses TRBV20-1 and TRBJ2-5; no clear D. TRBJ2-7 explains the end of the DNA better; the J call may be wrong. CDR1 is DFQATT, CDR2 SNEGSKA, per germline (reference sequence). This CDR3 spans 11 amino acids. The CDR3 sequence: CSAPLFYEQYF. CDR3 DNA sequence: TGCAGTGCTCCGTTGTTTTACGAGCAGTACTTC.

The genes are TRBV18 and TRBJ1-2, with 7 bases identical to TRBD1. CDR3 length: 14 amino acids. J was trimmed by 4 bases and V by 1 base; bases with no gene match: 3. The germline gives CDR1 KGHSH, CDR2 LQKENI. For the CDR3, the DNA is TGTGCCAGCTCACCACAGGGGGCGGCCTATGGCTACACCTTC. Residues: CASSPQGAAYGYTF.

The V call is TRBV6-5, the J call TRBJ2-7; perhaps TRBD1 as D (5 bases). The V end was cut by 4 bases, the J end by 3 bases, with 13 bases between. Germline V gene sequence: CDR1 MNHEY, CDR2 SVGAGI. The CDR3 is 14 amino acids. CDR3 bases: TGTGCCAGCAGTTTCACAGGAGCCGACTACGAGCAGTACTTC. This sequence encodes CASSFTGADYEQYF.